The clone carrying this TCR beta chain has only one observation. The data derive from a study of blood T cell repertoires in COVID-19. Study-wide context: The United States, Italy and Spain were the sources of the acute and convalescent COVID-19 samples. T cells, B-cell-depleted T cells, or PBMCs provided the cDNA or gDNA that served as material.

Per the study methods: From reference gene primer amplification, estimates of nucleated cell counts were derived. The method was immunoSEQ multiplex PCR; TCRdb's version includes in-frame clones alone and lacks a portion of them. Clone size and the V and J calls come from that table; the DNA yielded D and trimming. Among 200,000 or so clones listed, 80% to 90% were seen once. The ends were cut back, 2 bases at V and 2 bases at J, with 7 bases in the middle. The CDR3 is made up of 14 amino acids. CDR1 is SEHNR, CDR2 FQNEAQ, per germline (reference sequence). It was during active infection that Seattle patients were enrolled and then longitudinally followed.

The sequenced sample was peripheral blood. This rearrangement joins TRBV7-9 to TRBJ2-1; D call uncertain. This TCR was sampled from a woman of 80 years or more with COVID-19, enrolled during active disease. CDR3 loop: CASSLIVTYNEQFF. The CDR3 bases are TGTGCCAGCAGCTTAATTGTCACCTACAATGAGCAGTTCTTC. Full variable domain (missing parts from reference TRBV7-9 and TRBJ2-1): DTGVSQNPRHKITKRGQNVTFRCDPISEHNRLYWYRQTLGQGPEFLTYFQNEAQLEKSRLLSDRFSAERPKGSFSTLEIQRTEQGDSAMYLCASSLIVTYNEQFFGPGTRLTVL.